Each of the 32 T cell receptor beta chains below was sequenced from the same sample in a study of blood T cell repertoires in COVID-19. Generated by immunoSEQ multiplex PCR, the TCRdb table keeps only in-frame clones and is missing some. The sample lists under 250,000 clones, roughly 88% seen once, with around 13% in the top ten. The specimen sequenced was peripheral blood. These receptors were obtained from a human donor in a cohort sampled during active COVID-19.

A single count supports this clone. This chain joins TRBV28 and TRBJ2-7, with 7 nucleotides matching TRBD1. This CDR3 has 14 residues. CDR1 and CDR2 from the germline V gene are MDHEN and SYDVKM. Trimming took 5 bases from V and 0 from J; bases not matched to a gene: 4. CDR3 loop: CASSPGQASYEQYF. As DNA, the CDR3 is TGTGCCAGCAGTCCCGGACAGGCCTCCTACGAGCAGTACTTC.

The V gene is TRBV11-2, the J gene TRBJ2-2, with 9 bases matching TRBD1. The CDR3 extends over 15 amino acids. Germline V gives CDR1 SGHAT, CDR2 FQNNGV. After removal of 5 bases from V and 5 bases from J, the junction contained 6 bases not matched to a gene. The CDR3 loop is CASSSRDRVTGELFF. DNA of the CDR3: TGTGCCAGCAGCAGCCGGGACAGGGTAACCGGGGAGCTGTTTTTT.

This rearrangement joins TRBV5-1 to TRBJ2-2; 9 bases fit TRBD2. Germline V gives CDR1 SGHRS, CDR2 YFSETQ. V lost 4 bases to trimming and J lost 5 bases; unmatched junction nucleotides: 9. The CDR3 runs 16 residues. The CDR3 sequence is CASSRQTSGQTGELFF. For the CDR3, the DNA is TGCGCCAGCAGCCGGCAGACTAGCGGCCAGACCGGGGAGCTGTTTTTT.

This sequence joins TRBV5-6 and TRBJ1-5, with D perhaps matching TRBD1 (5 bases). Looked up from germline, CDR1 is SGHDT and CDR2 is YYEEEE. This CDR3 is built from 15 residues. Trimming stripped 0 bases from V and 0 bases from J, with 7 bases between. The CDR3 loop reads CASSLAGGSNQPQHF. The CDR3 coding sequence is TGTGCCAGCAGCTTGGCCGGGGGTAGCAATCAGCCCCAGCATTTT.

The rearrangement joins TRBV3-1 (or the pseudogene TRBV3-2) to TRBJ1-2; 9 bases map to TRBD1. Looked up from germline, CDR1 is LGHDT and CDR2 is YNNKEL (reference sequence). The junction had 6 bases not matched to a gene; V was cut back by 0 bases and J by 4 bases. This CDR3 spans 16 amino acids. CDR3 bases: TGTGCCAGCAGCCAAGAGGGACAGGGTGGCAGCTATGGCTACACCTTC. Its translation is CASSQEGQGGSYGYTF.

DNA of the CDR3: TGTGCCAGCAGGGCTCCAACCATGGGCTACACCTTC. This codes for CASRAPTMGYTF. The chain combines TRBV2 with TRBJ1-2, with D unclear. V lost 6 bases and J lost 8, with 13 bases in between. This CDR3 spans 12 amino acids. Germline CDR1 reads SNHLY; CDR2 reads FYNNEI.

This clone was seen just once. The rearrangement links TRBV29-1 to TRBJ2-1; 10 bases fit TRBD2. The CDR3 is 14 residues long. The V and J ends lost 3 bases and 12 bases, in that order; junction bases with no gene match: 11. Germline V CDR1 and CDR2: SQVTM, ANQGSEA. CDR3 sequence reads: CSVDGLAEIKVQFF. CDR3 DNA sequence: TGCAGCGTTGACGGACTAGCGGAGATAAAAGTGCAGTTCTTC.

The V call is TRBV28, the J call TRBJ1-5; TRBD1 matches 7 bases. The germline V gene has CDR1 MDHEN and CDR2 SYDVKM. This CDR3 has 14 residues. V lost 4 bases, J lost 5 bases, and 5 bases stayed unmatched. The CDR3 reads CASSSDRVDQPQHF. The CDR3 DNA reads as TGTGCCAGCAGTTCCGACAGGGTCGATCAGCCCCAGCATTTT.

This clone was seen only a few times. The chain carries TRBV14 and TRBJ1-2; D not certain. Per the germline V gene, CDR1 is SGHDN and CDR2 is FVKESK. CDR3 length equals 13 residues. Trimming stripped 8 bases from V and 8 bases from J, with 18 bases between. The DNA of the CDR3 is TGTGCCAGCCGACCGGGCGGGGTGGACGGCTACACCTTC. Amino acid sequence: CASRPGGVDGYTF.

The chain recombines TRBV6-5 with TRBJ1-1, with TRBD1 identical over 8 bases. The CDR3 totals 14 residues. In germline, CDR1 is MNHEY, CDR2 SVGAGI. V trimming: 6 bases; J trimming: 0 bases; junction bases outside the gene matches: 3. The CDR3 sequence: CASRGTGMNTEAFF. The CDR3 region has the DNA TGTGCCAGCAGGGGGACAGGAATGAACACTGAAGCTTTCTTT.

This clone was counted a few times. V is TRBV6-5 and J is TRBJ1-2; 9 bases are a match to TRBD1. The CDR3 runs 14 residues. The J segment lost 5 bases and the V segment lost 6 bases, leaving 7 bases of the junction unmatched. Germline CDR1 is MNHEY and CDR2 is SVGAGI. This CDR3 is CASSGRDRAYGYTF. As DNA, the CDR3 is TGTGCCAGCAGCGGCCGGGACAGGGCATATGGCTACACCTTC.

The genes are TRBV5-1 and TRBJ2-7; a possible D gene is TRBD1 (5 bases). V lost 3 bases and J 4 bases, leaving 11 bases between the germline ends. The germline CDR1 and CDR2 sequences are SGHRS and YFSETQ. The CDR3 sequence is 13 residues long. The CDR3 nucleotides are TGCGCCAGCAGCTCCGAAGCAGGGTACGAGCAGTACTTC. The encoded protein is CASSSEAGYEQYF.

The chain is built from TRBV19 and TRBJ2-1; 9 positions match TRBD1. This CDR3 has 15 amino acids. The V and J ends lost 7 bases and 8 bases, in that order; junction bases with no gene match: 12. The germline gives CDR1 LNHDA, CDR2 SQIVND (reference sequence). The CDR3 sequence is CASTQGQGLRYEQFF. For the CDR3, the DNA is TGTGCCAGTACCCAGGGACAGGGTCTTCGATATGAGCAGTTCTTC.

The chain links TRBV21-1 to TRBJ2-7; the table calls TRBD1, which could not be checked here. TRBV21-1 is listed as a pseudogene. This CDR3 contains 15 residues. CDR3 sequence reads: CASSKGFKLAHEQYF. The CDR3 DNA reads TGTGCCAGCAGCAAAGGGTTTAAGTTGGCCCACGAGCAGTACTTC.

The chain uses TRBV4-2 and TRBJ2-1, with 14 bases matching TRBD2. The CDR3 consists of 17 residues. Looked up from germline, CDR1 is LGHNA and CDR2 is YNFKEQ. The V and J ends lost 4 bases and 7 bases, in that order; junction bases with no gene match: 9. The CDR3 here is CASSRGLAGGKRNEQFF. CDR3 coding DNA: TGTGCCAGCAGCCGCGGACTAGCGGGAGGCAAGAGGAATGAGCAGTTCTTC.

This chain joins TRBV28 and TRBJ1-6; 8 bases map to TRBD1. V lost 5 bases to trimming and J lost 10 bases; unmatched junction nucleotides: 10. The germline V gene encodes CDR1 MDHEN and CDR2 SYDVKM. The CDR3 consists of 15 residues. CDR3 DNA sequence: TGTGCCAGCAGTCGGATGGGGACAGGCGGGTCACCCCTCCACTTT. Its translation is CASSRMGTGGSPLHF. Full variable domain (outside the CDR3, taken from reference TRBV28 and TRBJ1-6): DVKVTQSSRYLVKRTGEKVFLECVQDMDHENMFWYRQDPGLGLRLIYFSYDVKMKEKGDIPEGYSVSREKKERFSLILESASTNQTSMYLCASSRMGTGGSPLHFGNGTRLTVT.

This clone was seen once. CDR3 sequence reads: CASSLEQGKAFF. DNA for the CDR3: TGTGCCAGCAGTTTGGAACAGGGGAAAGCTTTCTTT. This sequence joins TRBV28 and TRBJ1-1; 7 nucleotides line up with TRBD1. J lost 9 bases, V lost 3 bases, and 4 bases had no gene match. Per the germline V gene, CDR1 is MDHEN and CDR2 is SYDVKM. CDR3 length equals 12 residues. The entire variable domain, with the rest obtained from reference TRBV28 and TRBJ1-1, is as follows: DVKVTQSSRYLVKRTGEKVFLECVQDMDHENMFWYRQDPGLGLRLIYFSYDVKMKEKGDIPEGYSVSREKKERFSLILESASTNQTSMYLCASSLEQGKAFFGQGTRLTVV.

J is TRBJ2-3 and V is TRBV19; the match to TRBD1 covers 7 bases. This CDR3 has 14 residues. V lost 6 bases and J lost 2; bases outside the gene matches: 5. Germline-derived CDR1 and CDR2 are LNHDA and SQIVND (reference sequence). The CDR3 here is CASRPGQNTDTQYF. The CDR3, as DNA: TGTGCCAGTAGACCGGGACAGAACACAGATACGCAGTATTTT.

V usage is TRBV2 and J usage is TRBJ2-3; 10 bases are a match to TRBD2. The CDR3 is made up of 15 amino acids. From germline, CDR1 is SNHLY and CDR2 FYNNEI. J lost 5 bases, V lost 3 bases, and 5 bases had no gene match. Written as DNA, the CDR3 is TGTGCCAGCAGTGAGTCAGCGGGAGGGCTAGATACGCAGTATTTT. It encodes CASSESAGGLDTQYF.

The V and J genes are TRBV2 and TRBJ2-2, with 8 bases matching TRBD1. This CDR3 comprises 15 residues. The V gene's germline CDR1 is SNHLY and CDR2 FYNNEI. V dropped 5 bases and J dropped 1; count of bases not matched to a gene: 3. The CDR3 nucleotides are TGTGCCAGCAGTACGACAGGGGAGAACACCGGGGAGCTGTTTTTT. Encoded protein: CASSTTGENTGELFF.

The chain carries TRBV19 and TRBJ2-1; 9 bases match TRBD2. The CDR3 runs 15 residues. Trimming at V came to 7 bases and at J to 2 bases, leaving 6 bases not matched to a gene. Looked up from germline, CDR1 is LNHDA and CDR2 is SQIVND (reference sequence). CDR3 coding DNA: TGTGCCAGTATCCCTCTAGCGGGAACCTACAATGAGCAGTTCTTC. Translating it yields CASIPLAGTYNEQFF.

V and J are TRBV5-4 and TRBJ1-2; possible D gene TRBD1, 5 bases. V was clipped by 5 bases and J by 4 bases, with 24 bases between them. Per germline, CDR1 SGHNT and CDR2 YYREEE (reference sequence). This CDR3 contains 17 residues. CDR3 coding DNA: TGTGCCAGCAGGGTAAGGCACGACAGCAAAGGACCCTATGGCTACACCTTC. Its protein is CASRVRHDSKGPYGYTF.

This chain links TRBV7-9 with TRBJ2-1; 7 bases are shared with TRBD1. This CDR3 contains 13 residues. The V and J ends lost 4 bases and 15 bases, in that order; junction bases with no gene match: 12. The germline V gene encodes CDR1 SEHNR and CDR2 FQNEAQ (reference sequence). The chain's CDR3 is CASSSGQVYNWFF. For the CDR3, the DNA is TGTGCCAGCAGCTCCGGACAGGTCTACAATTGGTTCTTC. Variable domain in full (rest from reference TRBV7-9 and TRBJ2-1): DTGVSQNPRHKITKRGQNVTFRCDPISEHNRLYWYRQTLGQGPEFLTYFQNEAQLEKSRLLSDRFSAERPKGSFSTLEIQRTEQGDSAMYLCASSSGQVYNWFFGPGTRLTVL.

This clone was seen once. The chain is built from TRBV5-6 and TRBJ1-6; TRBD1 matches at 8 bases. Germline-derived CDR1 and CDR2 are SGHDT and YYEEEE. The J segment lost 10 bases and the V segment lost 2 bases, leaving 5 bases of the junction unmatched. CDR3 length: 14 amino acids. The CDR3 is CASSLTGGHSPLHF. DNA for the CDR3: TGTGCCAGCAGCTTAACAGGGGGACACTCACCCCTCCACTTT.

This sequence joins TRBV5-6 and TRBJ2-5; a possible D gene is TRBD2 (5 bases). The germline V and J ends were trimmed by 6 bases and 4 bases, with 13 bases remaining between them. CDR1 is SGHDT, CDR2 YYEEEE, per germline. This CDR3 is 13 amino acids long. The CDR3 region is CASTVNEGETQYF. DNA for the CDR3: TGTGCCAGCACCGTGAATGAGGGAGAGACCCAGTACTTC.

V and J are TRBV10-3 and TRBJ2-7; 15 nucleotides agree with TRBD2. Germline CDR1 is ENHRY and CDR2 is SYGVKD. The CDR3 is made up of 16 amino acids. The junction had 7 bases not matched to a gene; V was cut back by 4 bases and J by 6 bases. CDR3 bases: TGTGCCATCAGTGGGGGACTAGCGGGAGGAGAATCCGAGCAGTACTTC. This encodes CAISGGLAGGESEQYF.

This clone was observed a handful of times. The chain uses TRBV29-1 and TRBJ2-3, with a possible D match to TRBD2 (5 bases). Between the trimmed V and J ends, which lost 7 bases and 2 bases, there was a span of 16 bases. Germline values: CDR1 SQVTM, CDR2 ANQGSEA. This CDR3 contains 14 residues. CDR3 amino acids: CSATMRAVTDTQYF. In nucleotides, the CDR3 is TGCAGCGCGACCATGCGGGCCGTCACAGATACGCAGTATTTT.

This rearrangement joins TRBV9 to TRBJ2-1, with TRBD1 matching 7 bases. Unmatched junction bases numbered 10, after V lost 3 bases and J lost 4 bases. Germline CDR1 is SGDLS and CDR2 is YYNGEE. The CDR3 loop spans 16 amino acids. This chain's CDR3 is CASSGTGTDLYNEQFF. The CDR3 DNA reads TGTGCCAGCAGCGGAACCGGGACAGACCTATACAATGAGCAGTTCTTC.

This clone was seen ten or more times. The V gene is TRBV11-2, the J gene TRBJ2-2; possible D gene TRBD2, 5 bases. This CDR3 has 14 amino acids. Trimming left V 1 base short and J 9 bases short, with 12 bases between. Germline CDR1 is SGHAT and CDR2 is FQNNGV. This CDR3 is CASSLGYGVWELFF. The DNA of the CDR3 is TGTGCCAGCAGCTTAGGTTACGGGGTTTGGGAGCTGTTTTTT.

This clone occurred a few times. The rearrangement uses TRBV6-1 and TRBJ1-5; the D is unclear. V was shortened by 3 bases and J by 3 bases, with 12 bases between the two germline ends. The CDR3 sequence is 15 residues long. CDR1 is MNHNS, CDR2 SASEGT, per germline. CDR3 sequence: CASSETPTVNQPQHF. CDR3 nucleotides: TGTGCCAGCAGTGAGACACCAACTGTCAATCAGCCCCAGCATTTT.

V is TRBV5-1 and J is TRBJ2-1, with 8 bases matching TRBD1. Germline lookup yields CDR1 SGHRS and CDR2 YFSETQ. V lost 4 bases and J lost 0; bases outside the gene matches: 3. The CDR3 covers 15 residues. The CDR3 region is CASSRQGSSYNEQFF. CDR3 sequence (DNA): TGCGCCAGCAGCCGACAGGGGAGCTCCTACAATGAGCAGTTCTTC.

The chain combines TRBV5-4 with TRBJ2-3, with 11 positions matching TRBD2. Per the germline V gene, CDR1 is SGHNT and CDR2 is YYREEE (reference sequence). This CDR3 contains 17 residues. The junction had 10 bases not matched to a gene; V was cut back by 4 bases and J by 3 bases. The CDR3, as DNA: TGTGCCAGCAGCCGGAGGGGAGCTAGCGGGAGGACAGATACGCAGTATTTT. Its protein is CASSRRGASGRTDTQYF. Based on the CDR3 plus reference TRBV5-4 and TRBJ2-3, the full variable domain is ETGVTQSPTHLIKTRGQQVTLRCSSQSGHNTVSWYQQALGQGPQFIFQYYREEENGRGNFPPRFSGLQFPNYSSELNVNALELDDSALYLCASSRRGASGRTDTQYFGPGTRLTVL.